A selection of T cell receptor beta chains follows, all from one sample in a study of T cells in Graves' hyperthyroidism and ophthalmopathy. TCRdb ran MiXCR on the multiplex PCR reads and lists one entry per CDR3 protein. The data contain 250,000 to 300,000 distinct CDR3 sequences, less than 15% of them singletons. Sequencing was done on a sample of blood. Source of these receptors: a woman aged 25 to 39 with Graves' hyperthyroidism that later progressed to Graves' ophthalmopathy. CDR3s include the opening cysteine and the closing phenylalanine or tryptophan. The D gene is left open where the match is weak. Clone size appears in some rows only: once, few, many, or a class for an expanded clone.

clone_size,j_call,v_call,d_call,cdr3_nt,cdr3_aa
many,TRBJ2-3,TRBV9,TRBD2,TGTGCCAGCAGTCCACGTCCGCGGGAGGGGGATACGCAGTATTTT,CASSPRPREGDTQYF
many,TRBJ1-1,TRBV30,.,TGTGCCTGGAGTCTAACCCGAATGAACACTGAAGCTTTCTTT,CAWSLTRMNTEAFF
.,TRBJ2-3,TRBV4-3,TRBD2,TGCGCCAGCAGCCAAGAGCTTCGTCTAGCGGGAGCAGATACGCAGTATTTT,CASSQELRLAGADTQYF
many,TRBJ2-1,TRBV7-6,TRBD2,TGTGCCAGCAGCTTAGGGGGCGGGAGGGGACACAATGAGCAGTTCTTC,CASSLGGGRGHNEQFF
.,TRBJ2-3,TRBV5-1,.,TGCGCCAGCAGCTTGGTGGCGGGGCCCACAGATACGCAGTATTTT,CASSLVAGPTDTQYF
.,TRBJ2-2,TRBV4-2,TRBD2,TGTGCCAGCAGCCCTCACGCGGGGGTGGCGAACACCGGGGAGCTGTTTTTT,CASSPHAGVANTGELFF
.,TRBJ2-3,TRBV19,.,TGTGCCAGTAGTATTGGCGGGAAGCCAGATACGCAGTATTTT,CASSIGGKPDTQYF
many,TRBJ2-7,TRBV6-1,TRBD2,TGTGCCAGCTGTGGGACTAGTTCCTACGAGCAGTACTTC,CASCGTSSYEQYF
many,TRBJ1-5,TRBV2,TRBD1,TGTGCCAGCGAATCGACAGGGGGATTCAATCAGCCCCAGCATTTT,CASESTGGFNQPQHF
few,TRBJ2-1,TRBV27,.,TGTGCCAGCAGTAGCCTCGAGTTAAAGGAGCAGTTCTTC,CASSSLELKEQFF
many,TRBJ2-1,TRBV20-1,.,TGCAGTGCTCCCGCCGCGGCTCCCCTGGGAGAGCAGTTCTTC,CSAPAAAPLGEQFF
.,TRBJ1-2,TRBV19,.,TGTGCCACCAAACCCCCCAACTATGGCTACACCTTC,CATKPPNYGYTF
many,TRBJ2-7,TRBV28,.,TGTGCCAGCAGTACCGGGGGACCCTCCTACGAGCAGTACTTC,CASSTGGPSYEQYF
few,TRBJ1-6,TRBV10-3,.,TGTGCCATCAGCACGGTCGGTTCACCCCTCCACTTT,CAISTVGSPLHF
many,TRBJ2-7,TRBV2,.,TGTGCCAGCACACGCGGGACACCCTACGAGCAGTACTTC,CASTRGTPYEQYF
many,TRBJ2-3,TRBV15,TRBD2,TGTGCCACCAGCTCTCCCTCTCGACTAGCGGGAGTTTCGGGCACAGATACGCAGTATTTT,CATSSPSRLAGVSGTDTQYF
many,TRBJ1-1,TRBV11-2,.,TGTGCCAGCAGCGCGGACGGAAAGTACACTGAAGCTTTCTTT,CASSADGKYTEAFF
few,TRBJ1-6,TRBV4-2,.,TGTGCCAGCAGCCAAGGTGCGGGGGGACCTCAAAATTCACCCCTCCACTTT,CASSQGAGGPQNSPLHF
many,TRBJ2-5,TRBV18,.,TGTGCCAGCTCACCAATGGCAGAGACCCAGTACTTC,CASSPMAETQYF
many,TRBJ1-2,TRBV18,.,TGTGCCAGCTCAACTTACGAATCTCGAAGCCTAGGCTACACCTTC,CASSTYESRSLGYTF
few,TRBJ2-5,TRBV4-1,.,TGCGCCAGCAGCCAAGCGTGGGAAGAGACCCAGTACTTC,CASSQAWEETQYF
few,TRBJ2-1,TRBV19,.,TGTGCCAGTAGTATAAACCCCGGACGGAATGAGCAGTTCTTC,CASSINPGRNEQFF
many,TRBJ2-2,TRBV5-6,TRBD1,TGTGCCAGCAGCTTACAGGGGACCACCGGGGAGCTGTTTTTT,CASSLQGTTGELFF
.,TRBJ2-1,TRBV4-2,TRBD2,TGTGCCAGCAGCCAAGGATCTAGCGGGAACGATTTTGAGCAGTTCTTC,CASSQGSSGNDFEQFF
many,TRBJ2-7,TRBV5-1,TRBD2,TGCGCCAGCAATCCGACTAGCGGGAGCCACGAGCAGTACTTC,CASNPTSGSHEQYF
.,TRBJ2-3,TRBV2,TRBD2,TGTGCCAGCAGTCGCCTAGCGGTTAACTCAGATACGCAGTATTTT,CASSRLAVNSDTQYF
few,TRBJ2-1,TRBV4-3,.,TGCGCCAGCAGCCAAGATCTCGCTAATGAGCAGTTCTTC,CASSQDLANEQFF
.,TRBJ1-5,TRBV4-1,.,TGCGCCAGCAGCCAAGATCCCGCAGAATACAATCAGCCCCAGCATTTT,CASSQDPAEYNQPQHF
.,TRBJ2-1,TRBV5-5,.,TGTGCCAGCAGCGTAGGTTCGGGATATCAGTACAATGAGCAGTTCTTC,CASSVGSGYQYNEQFF
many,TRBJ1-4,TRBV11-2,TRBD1,TGTGCCAGCAGCTTCCGAGCCGGGACAGGGGGCCGGAATGAAAAACTGTTTTTT,CASSFRAGTGGRNEKLFF
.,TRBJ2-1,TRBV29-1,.,TGCAGCGTTTTAGGGCATACAAACAATGAGCAGTTCTTC,CSVLGHTNNEQFF
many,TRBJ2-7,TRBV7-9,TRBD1,TGTGCCAGCAGACCTCAAACTGGACAGGGTCACTCCTACGAGCAGTACTTC,CASRPQTGQGHSYEQYF
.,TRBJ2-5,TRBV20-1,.,TGCAGTGCTAGAGACGGGATTAGCAAGTACCAAGAGACCCAGTACTTC,CSARDGISKYQETQYF
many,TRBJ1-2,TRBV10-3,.,TGTGCCATCAGCGCAGGGACACCTGTGAGCTATGGCTACACCTTC,CAISAGTPVSYGYTF
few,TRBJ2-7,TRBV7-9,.,TGTGCCAGCAGTCGACAGTCCGAGCAGTACTTC,CASSRQSEQYF
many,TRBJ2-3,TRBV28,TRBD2,TGTGCCACCGTTCCCCTAGCGGGCGGGGCAGATACGCAGTATTTT,CATVPLAGGADTQYF
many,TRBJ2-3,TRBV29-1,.,TGCAGCGTTGAAGACGGCCCAGGGTTGAAGACAGATACGCAGTATTTT,CSVEDGPGLKTDTQYF
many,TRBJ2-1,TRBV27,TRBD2,TGTGCCAGCAGTGACACCCATAGCGGGAGCTCCTACAATGAGCAGTTCTTC,CASSDTHSGSSYNEQFF
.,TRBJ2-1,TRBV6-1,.,TGTGCCAGCAGTGAACGGCAGGGGACGTACAATGAGCAGTTCTTC,CASSERQGTYNEQFF
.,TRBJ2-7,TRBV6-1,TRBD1,TGTGCCAGCAGTCAACGCCCGGGACAGGGGTGGTACGAGCAGTACTTC,CASSQRPGQGWYEQYF
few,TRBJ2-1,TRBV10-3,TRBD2,TGTGCCATCAGTGAGTCGGCGGGAGGGCCAGAGTTCTTC,CAISESAGGPEFF
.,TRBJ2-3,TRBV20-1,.,TGCAGTACTACCCTCGACCTCAGTGGCACAGATACGCAGTATTTT,CSTTLDLSGTDTQYF